This T cell receptor (beta chain) was observed in a study of control samples from healthy donors and cancer patients. The repertoire was sequenced with immunoSEQ multiplex PCR; TCRdb's copy has only in-frame clones and lacks some. This sample has 50,000 to 55,000 clones, with about 95% found just once. CDR1 is MGHRA, CDR2 YSYEKL, per germline. Trimming took 3 bases from V and 3 from J; bases not matched to a gene: 12. CDR3 length equals 18 residues. Sequenced sample: blood. This chain uses TRBV4-1 with TRBJ2-3, with 10 bases matching TRBD1. The sequence was collected from a man between 25 and 39 years old in good health. CDR3 DNA sequence: TGCGCCAGCAGCCATCGCCGGGACAGGGGAAGAAGGACAGATACGCAGTATTTT. It encodes CASSHRRDRGRRTDTQYF.